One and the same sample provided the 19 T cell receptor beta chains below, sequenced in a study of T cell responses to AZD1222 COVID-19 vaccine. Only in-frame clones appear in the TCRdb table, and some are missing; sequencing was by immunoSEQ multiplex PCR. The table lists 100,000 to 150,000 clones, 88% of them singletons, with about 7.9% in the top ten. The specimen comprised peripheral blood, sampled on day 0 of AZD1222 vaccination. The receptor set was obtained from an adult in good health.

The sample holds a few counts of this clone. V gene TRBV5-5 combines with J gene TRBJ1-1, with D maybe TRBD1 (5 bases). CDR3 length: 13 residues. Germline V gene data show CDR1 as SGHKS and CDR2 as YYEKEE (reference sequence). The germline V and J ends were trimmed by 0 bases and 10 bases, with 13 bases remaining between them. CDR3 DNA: TGTGCCAGCAGCTTGGACACCGTTCAGGGAGCTTTCTTT. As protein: CASSLDTVQGAFF.

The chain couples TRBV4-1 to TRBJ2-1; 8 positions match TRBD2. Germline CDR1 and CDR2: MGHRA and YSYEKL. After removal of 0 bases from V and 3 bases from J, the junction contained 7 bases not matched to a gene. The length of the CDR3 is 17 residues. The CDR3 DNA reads TGCGCCAGCAGCCAAGAGCGGTCAGCGGGAGTCTACAATGAGCAGTTCTTC. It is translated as CASSQERSAGVYNEQFF.

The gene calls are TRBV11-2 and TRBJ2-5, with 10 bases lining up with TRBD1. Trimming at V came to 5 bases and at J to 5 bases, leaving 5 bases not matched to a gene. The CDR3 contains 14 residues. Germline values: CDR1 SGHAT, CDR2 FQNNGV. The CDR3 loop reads CASSRQGARETQYF. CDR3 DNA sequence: TGTGCCAGCAGCCGACAGGGGGCTAGGGAGACCCAGTACTTC. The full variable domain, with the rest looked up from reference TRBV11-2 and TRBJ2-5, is EAGVAQSPRYKIIEKRQSVAFWCNPISGHATLYWYQQILGQGPKLLIQFQNNGVVDDSQLPKDRFSAERLKGVDSTLKIQPAKLEDSAVYLCASSRQGARETQYFGPGTRLLVL.

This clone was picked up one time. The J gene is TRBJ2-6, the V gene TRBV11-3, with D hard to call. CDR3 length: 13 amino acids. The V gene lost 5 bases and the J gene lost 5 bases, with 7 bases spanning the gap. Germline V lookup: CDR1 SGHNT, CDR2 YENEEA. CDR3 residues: CASSPAWANVLTF. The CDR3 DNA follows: TGTGCCAGCAGCCCGGCCTGGGCCAACGTCCTGACTTTC.

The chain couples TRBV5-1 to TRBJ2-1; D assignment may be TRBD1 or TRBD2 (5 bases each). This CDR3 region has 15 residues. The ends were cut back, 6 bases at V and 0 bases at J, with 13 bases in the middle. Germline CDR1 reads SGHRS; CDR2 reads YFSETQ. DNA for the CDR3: TGCGCCAGCACGACCTCAGGGAGCTCCTACAATGAGCAGTTCTTC. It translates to CASTTSGSSYNEQFF.

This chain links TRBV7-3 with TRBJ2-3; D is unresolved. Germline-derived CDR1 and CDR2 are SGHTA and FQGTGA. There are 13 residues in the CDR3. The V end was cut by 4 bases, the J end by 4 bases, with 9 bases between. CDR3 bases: TGTGCCAGCAGCTCCCCCCTGGCAGATACGCAGTATTTT. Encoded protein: CASSSPLADTQYF.

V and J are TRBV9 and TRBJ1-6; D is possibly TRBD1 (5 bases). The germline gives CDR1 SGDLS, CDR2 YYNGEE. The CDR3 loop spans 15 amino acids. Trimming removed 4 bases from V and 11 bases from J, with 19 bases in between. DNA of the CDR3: TGTGCCAGCAGCCCTAGGCAGGGATCACCGGCACCCCTCCACTTT. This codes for CASSPRQGSPAPLHF.

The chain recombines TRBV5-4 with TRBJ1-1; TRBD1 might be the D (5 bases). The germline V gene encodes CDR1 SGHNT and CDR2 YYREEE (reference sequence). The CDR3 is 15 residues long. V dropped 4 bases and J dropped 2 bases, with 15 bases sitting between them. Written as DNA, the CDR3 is TGTGCCAGCAGCCCATGGAGGGGTCTCAACACTGAAGCTTTCTTT. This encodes CASSPWRGLNTEAFF. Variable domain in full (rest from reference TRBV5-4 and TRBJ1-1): ETGVTQSPTHLIKTRGQQVTLRCSSQSGHNTVSWYQQALGQGPQFIFQYYREEENGRGNFPPRFSGLQFPNYSSELNVNALELDDSALYLCASSPWRGLNTEAFFGQGTRLTVV.

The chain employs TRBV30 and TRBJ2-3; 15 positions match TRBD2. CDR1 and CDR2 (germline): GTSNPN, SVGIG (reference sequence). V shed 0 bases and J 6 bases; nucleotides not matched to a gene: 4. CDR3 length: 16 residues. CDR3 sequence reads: CAWSVGLAGGMDTQYF. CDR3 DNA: TGTGCCTGGAGTGTAGGACTAGCGGGAGGGATGGATACGCAGTATTTT.

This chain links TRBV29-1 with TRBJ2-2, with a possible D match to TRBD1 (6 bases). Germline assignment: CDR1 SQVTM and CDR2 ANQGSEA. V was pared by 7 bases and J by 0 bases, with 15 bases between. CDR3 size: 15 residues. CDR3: CSARSGTPNTGELFF. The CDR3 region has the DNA TGCAGCGCACGTTCCGGGACACCGAACACCGGGGAGCTGTTTTTT.

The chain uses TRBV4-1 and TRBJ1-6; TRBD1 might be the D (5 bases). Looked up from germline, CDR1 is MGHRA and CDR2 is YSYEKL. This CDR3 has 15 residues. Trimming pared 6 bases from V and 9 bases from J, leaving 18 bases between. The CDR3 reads CASRPTDLRVSPLHF. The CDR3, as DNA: TGCGCCAGCAGGCCTACAGACCTCAGGGTTTCACCCCTCCACTTT.

The CDR3: CASSPAPATGFTEAFF. The CDR3 region has the DNA TGCGCCAGCAGCCCTGCCCCGGCGACAGGGTTTACTGAAGCTTTCTTT. The chain carries TRBV4-1 and TRBJ1-1, with 7 bases matching TRBD1. V lost 4 bases and J lost 5; bases outside the gene matches: 13. The germline gives CDR1 MGHRA, CDR2 YSYEKL. The CDR3 loop spans 16 amino acids.

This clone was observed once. CDR3 DNA sequence: TGTGCCAGCAGCTTAAACGGTCAGGGGTCCTACGAGCAGTACTTC. It encodes CASSLNGQGSYEQYF. This chain joins TRBV11-2 and TRBJ2-7, with D tentatively TRBD1 (6 bases). Germline V lookup: CDR1 SGHAT, CDR2 FQNNGV. The CDR3 has 15 residues. The V and J ends lost 2 bases and 1 base respectively, with 12 bases between them. The full variable domain, rest sourced from reference TRBV11-2 and TRBJ2-7, is EAGVAQSPRYKIIEKRQSVAFWCNPISGHATLYWYQQILGQGPKLLIQFQNNGVVDDSQLPKDRFSAERLKGVDSTLKIQPAKLEDSAVYLCASSLNGQGSYEQYFGPGTRLTVT.

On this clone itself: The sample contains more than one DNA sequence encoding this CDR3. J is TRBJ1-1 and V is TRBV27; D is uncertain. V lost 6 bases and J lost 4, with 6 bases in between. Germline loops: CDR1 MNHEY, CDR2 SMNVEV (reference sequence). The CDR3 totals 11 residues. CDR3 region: CASRRGTEAFF. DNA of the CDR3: TGTGCCAGCAGACGGGGCACTGAAGCTTTCTTT.

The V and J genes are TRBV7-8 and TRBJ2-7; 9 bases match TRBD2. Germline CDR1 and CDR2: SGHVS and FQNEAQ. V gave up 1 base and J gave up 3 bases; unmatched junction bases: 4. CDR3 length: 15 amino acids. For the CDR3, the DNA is TGTGCCAGCAGCTTAGAAGGGACTAGCAGCTACGAGCAGTACTTC. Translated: CASSLEGTSSYEQYF.

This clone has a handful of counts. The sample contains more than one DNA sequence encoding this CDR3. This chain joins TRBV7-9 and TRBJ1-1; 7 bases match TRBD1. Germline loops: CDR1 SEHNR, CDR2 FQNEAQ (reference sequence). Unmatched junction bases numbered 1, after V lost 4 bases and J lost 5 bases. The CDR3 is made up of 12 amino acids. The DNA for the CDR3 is TGTGCCAGCAGCTCGACAGGGACTGAAGCTTTCTTT. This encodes CASSSTGTEAFF.

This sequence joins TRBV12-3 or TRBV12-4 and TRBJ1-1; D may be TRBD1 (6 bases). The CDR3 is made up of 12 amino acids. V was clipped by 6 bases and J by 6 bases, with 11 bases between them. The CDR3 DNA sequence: TGTGCCAGCAGCATGGACAGCCCTGAAGCTTTCTTT. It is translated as CASSMDSPEAFF.

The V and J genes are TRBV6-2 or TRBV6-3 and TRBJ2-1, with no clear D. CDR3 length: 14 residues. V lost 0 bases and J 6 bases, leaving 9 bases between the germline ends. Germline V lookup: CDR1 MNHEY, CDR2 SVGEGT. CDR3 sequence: CASSYSNTFNEQFF. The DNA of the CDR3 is TGTGCCAGCAGTTACTCGAACACCTTCAATGAGCAGTTCTTC.

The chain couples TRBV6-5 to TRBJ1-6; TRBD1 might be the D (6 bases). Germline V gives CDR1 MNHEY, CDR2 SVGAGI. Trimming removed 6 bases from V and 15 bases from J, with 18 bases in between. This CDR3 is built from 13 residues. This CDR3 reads CASSPGTRILLHF. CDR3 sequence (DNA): TGTGCCAGCAGCCCCGGGACACGAATCCTCCTCCACTTT.